This TCR beta chain was obtained from a study of blood T cell repertoires in COVID-19. Study background: There were acute and convalescent COVID-19 samples, and they came from the United States, Italy and Spain.

J lost 6 bases, V lost 7 bases, and 8 bases had no gene match. The V gene's germline CDR1 is SEHNR and CDR2 FQNEAQ (reference sequence). This CDR3 has 13 residues. Sequencing was performed with immunoSEQ multiplex PCR; in TCRdb, only in-frame clones are kept and a portion is missing. The repertoire holds 300,000 or so clones, with around four fifths as singletons. The chain links TRBV7-9 to TRBJ1-2; the match to TRBD1 covers 7 bases. This sequence was found in a woman between 50 and 59 years old with active or convalescent COVID-19. Sequenced: peripheral blood. In nucleotides, the CDR3 is TGTGCCAGCACCAAACAGGGGTGGGATGGCTACACCTTC. It translates to CASTKQGWDGYTF.